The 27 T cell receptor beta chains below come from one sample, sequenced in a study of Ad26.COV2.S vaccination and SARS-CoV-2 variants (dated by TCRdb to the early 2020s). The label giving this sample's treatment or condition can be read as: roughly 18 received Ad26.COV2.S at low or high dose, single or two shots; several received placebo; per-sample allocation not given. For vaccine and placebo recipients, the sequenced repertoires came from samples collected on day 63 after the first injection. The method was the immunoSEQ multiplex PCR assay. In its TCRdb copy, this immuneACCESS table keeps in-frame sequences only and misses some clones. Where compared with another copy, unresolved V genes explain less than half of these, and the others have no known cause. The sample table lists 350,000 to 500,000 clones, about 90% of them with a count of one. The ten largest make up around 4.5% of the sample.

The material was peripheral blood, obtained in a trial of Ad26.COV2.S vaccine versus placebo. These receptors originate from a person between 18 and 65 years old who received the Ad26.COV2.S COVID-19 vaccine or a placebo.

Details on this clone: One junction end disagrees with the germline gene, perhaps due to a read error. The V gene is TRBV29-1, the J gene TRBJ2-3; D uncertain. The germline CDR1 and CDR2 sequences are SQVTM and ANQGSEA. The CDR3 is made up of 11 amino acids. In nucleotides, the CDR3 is TGCAGCGTGAAGCGCACGGATACGCAGTATTTT. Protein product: CSVKRTDTQYF.

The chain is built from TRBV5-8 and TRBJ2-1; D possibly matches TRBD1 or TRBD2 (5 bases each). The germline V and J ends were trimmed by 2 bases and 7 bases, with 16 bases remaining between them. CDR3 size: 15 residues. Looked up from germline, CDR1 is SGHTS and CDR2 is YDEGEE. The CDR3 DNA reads TGTGCCAGCAGCTTTGTCTTGGGGGTCCGTAATGAGCAGTTCTTC. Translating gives CASSFVLGVRNEQFF.

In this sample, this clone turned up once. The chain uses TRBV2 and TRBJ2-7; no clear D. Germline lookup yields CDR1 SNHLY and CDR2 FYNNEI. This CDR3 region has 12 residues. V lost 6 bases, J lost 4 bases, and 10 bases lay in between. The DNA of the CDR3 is TGTGCCAGCAGCATGGACGGTTACGAGCAGTACTTC. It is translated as CASSMDGYEQYF.

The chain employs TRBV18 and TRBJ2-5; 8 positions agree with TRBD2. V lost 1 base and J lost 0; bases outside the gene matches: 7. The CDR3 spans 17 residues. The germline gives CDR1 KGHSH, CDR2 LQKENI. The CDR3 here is CASSPLVIAGYQETQYF. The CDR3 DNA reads TGTGCCAGCTCACCACTCGTGATAGCGGGGTACCAAGAGACCCAGTACTTC. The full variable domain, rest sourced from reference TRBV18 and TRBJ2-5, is NAGVMQNPRHLVRRRGQEARLRCSPMKGHSHVYWYRQLPEEGLKFMVYLQKENIIDESGMPKERFSAEFPKEGPSILRIQQVVRGDSAAYFCASSPLVIAGYQETQYFGPGTRLLVL.

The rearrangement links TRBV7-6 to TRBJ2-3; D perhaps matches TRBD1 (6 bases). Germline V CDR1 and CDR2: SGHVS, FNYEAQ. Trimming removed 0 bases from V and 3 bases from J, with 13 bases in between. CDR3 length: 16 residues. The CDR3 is CASSLATGRGTDTQYF. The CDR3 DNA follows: TGTGCCAGCAGCTTAGCAACGGGAAGGGGGACAGATACGCAGTATTTT.

The DNA of the CDR3 is TGTGCCAGCAGCTTAGTAGAGCGGGATGAGACCCAGTACTTC. Encoded protein: CASSLVERDETQYF. V and J are TRBV7-9 and TRBJ2-5; 7 bases align to TRBD2. Germline loops: CDR1 SEHNR, CDR2 FQNEAQ (reference sequence). The CDR3 runs to 14 residues. J was trimmed by 5 bases and V by 1 base; bases with no gene match: 4.

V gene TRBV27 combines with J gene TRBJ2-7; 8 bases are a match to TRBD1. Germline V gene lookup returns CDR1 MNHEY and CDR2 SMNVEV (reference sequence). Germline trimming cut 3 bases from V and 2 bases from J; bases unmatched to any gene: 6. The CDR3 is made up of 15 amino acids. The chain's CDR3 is CASSFSGDRTYEQYF. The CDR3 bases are TGTGCCAGCAGTTTTTCGGGGGACAGGACCTACGAGCAGTACTTC.

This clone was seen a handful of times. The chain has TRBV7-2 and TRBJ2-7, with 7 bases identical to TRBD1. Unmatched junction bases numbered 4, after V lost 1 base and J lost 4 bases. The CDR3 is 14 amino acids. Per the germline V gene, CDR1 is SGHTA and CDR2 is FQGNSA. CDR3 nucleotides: TGTGCCAGCAGCTTAGGGGACAGCCGTTACGAGCAGTACTTC. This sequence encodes CASSLGDSRYEQYF.

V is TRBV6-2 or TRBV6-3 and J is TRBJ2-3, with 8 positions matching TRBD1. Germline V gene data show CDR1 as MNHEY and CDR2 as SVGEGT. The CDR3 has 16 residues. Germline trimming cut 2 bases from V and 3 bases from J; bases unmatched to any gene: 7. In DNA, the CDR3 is TGTGCCAGCAGTTACAACGGACAGGGTTGGACAGATACGCAGTATTTT. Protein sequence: CASSYNGQGWTDTQYF.

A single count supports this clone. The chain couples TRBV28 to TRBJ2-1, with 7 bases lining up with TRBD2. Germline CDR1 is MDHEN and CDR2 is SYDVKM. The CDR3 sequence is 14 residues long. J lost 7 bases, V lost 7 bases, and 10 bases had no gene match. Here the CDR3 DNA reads TGTGCCAGCACCCCTAGCGGAGCAAAGAATGAGCAGTTCTTC. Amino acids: CASTPSGAKNEQFF. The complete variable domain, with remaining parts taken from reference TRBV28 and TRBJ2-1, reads DVKVTQSSRYLVKRTGEKVFLECVQDMDHENMFWYRQDPGLGLRLIYFSYDVKMKEKGDIPEGYSVSREKKERFSLILESASTNQTSMYLCASTPSGAKNEQFFGPGTRLTVL.

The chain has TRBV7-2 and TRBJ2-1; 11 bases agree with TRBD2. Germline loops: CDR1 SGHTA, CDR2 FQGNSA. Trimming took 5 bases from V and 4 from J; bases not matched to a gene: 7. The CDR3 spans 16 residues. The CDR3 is CASSPDSGRVYNEQFF. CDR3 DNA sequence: TGTGCCAGCAGCCCGGATAGCGGGAGGGTTTACAATGAGCAGTTCTTC. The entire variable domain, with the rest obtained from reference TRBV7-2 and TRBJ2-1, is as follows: GAGVSQSPSNKVTEKGKDVELRCDPISGHTALYWYRQSLGQGLEFLIYFQGNSAPDKSGLPSDRFSAERTGGSVSTLTIQRTQQEDSAVYLCASSPDSGRVYNEQFFGPGTRLTVL.

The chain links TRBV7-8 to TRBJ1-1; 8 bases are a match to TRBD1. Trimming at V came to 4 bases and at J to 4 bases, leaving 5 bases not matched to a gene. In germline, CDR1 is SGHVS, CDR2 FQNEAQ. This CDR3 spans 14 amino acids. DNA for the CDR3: TGTGCCAGCAGCTGGCCGGACAGGGTCACTGAAGCTTTCTTT. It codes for CASSWPDRVTEAFF.

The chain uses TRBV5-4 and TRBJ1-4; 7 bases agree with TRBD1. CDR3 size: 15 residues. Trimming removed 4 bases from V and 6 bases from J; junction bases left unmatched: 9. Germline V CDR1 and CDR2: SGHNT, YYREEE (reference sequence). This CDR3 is CASSQSGTADEKLFF. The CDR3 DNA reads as TGTGCCAGCAGCCAGTCCGGGACAGCCGATGAAAAACTGTTTTTT.

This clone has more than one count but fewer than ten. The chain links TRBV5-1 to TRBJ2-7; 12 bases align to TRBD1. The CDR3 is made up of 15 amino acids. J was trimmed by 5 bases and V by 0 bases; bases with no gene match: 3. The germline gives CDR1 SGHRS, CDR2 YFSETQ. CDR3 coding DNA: TGCGCCAGCAGCTTGGAAGGGACAGGGGGCGACGAGCAGTACTTC. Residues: CASSLEGTGGDEQYF.

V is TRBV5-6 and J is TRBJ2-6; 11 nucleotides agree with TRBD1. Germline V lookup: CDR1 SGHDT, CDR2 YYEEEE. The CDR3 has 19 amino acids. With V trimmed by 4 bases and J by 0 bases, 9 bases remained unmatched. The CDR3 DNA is TGTGCCAGCAGCCCATTGGGGACAGGGGGTAACTCTGGGGCCAACGTCCTGACTTTC. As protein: CASSPLGTGGNSGANVLTF.

The CDR3 nucleotides are TGTGCCAGTACCCCAAGTGGGACAGGGGGCCCAAACTACTACAATGAGCAGTTCTTC. Its protein product is CASTPSGTGGPNYYNEQFF. V gene TRBV19 combines with J gene TRBJ2-1, with TRBD1 matching over 12 bases. The junction had 16 bases not matched to a gene; V was cut back by 7 bases and J by 3 bases. The length of the CDR3 is 19 residues. From germline, CDR1 is LNHDA and CDR2 SQIVND (reference sequence).

In DNA form, the CDR3 reads TGTGCCAGCAGTCCGGGACTAGCGGGAGGGGTTGGAGGGCAGTACTTC. This translates into CASSPGLAGGVGGQYF. The rearrangement joins TRBV6-2 or TRBV6-3 to TRBJ2-7, with 16 positions matching TRBD2. The germline V gene has CDR1 MNHEY and CDR2 SVGEGT. With 5 bases clipped from V and 9 bases from J, the junction kept 10 bases outside the gene matches. The CDR3 runs to 16 residues.

The CDR3 bases are TGTGCCAGCAGACCCCTTACAGGGGGCGTCCTCCACGAGCAGTACTTC. It translates to CASRPLTGGVLHEQYF. This chain uses TRBV28 with TRBJ2-7; 9 nucleotides match TRBD1. The CDR3 has 16 residues. CDR1 is MDHEN, CDR2 SYDVKM, per germline. The J segment lost 5 bases and the V segment lost 6 bases, leaving 14 bases of the junction unmatched.

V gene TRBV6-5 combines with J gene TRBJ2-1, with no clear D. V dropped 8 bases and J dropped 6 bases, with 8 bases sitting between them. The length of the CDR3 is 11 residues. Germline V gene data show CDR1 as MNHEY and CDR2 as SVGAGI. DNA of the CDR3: TGTGCCAGCCAGCTAGGCAATGAGCAGTTCTTC. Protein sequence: CASQLGNEQFF.

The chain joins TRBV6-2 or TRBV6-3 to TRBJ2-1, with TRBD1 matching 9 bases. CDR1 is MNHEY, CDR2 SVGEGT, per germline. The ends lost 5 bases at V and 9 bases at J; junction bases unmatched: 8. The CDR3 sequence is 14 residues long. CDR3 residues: CASSDLDRGGEQFF. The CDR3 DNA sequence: TGTGCCAGCAGTGACTTGGACAGGGGAGGTGAGCAGTTCTTC.

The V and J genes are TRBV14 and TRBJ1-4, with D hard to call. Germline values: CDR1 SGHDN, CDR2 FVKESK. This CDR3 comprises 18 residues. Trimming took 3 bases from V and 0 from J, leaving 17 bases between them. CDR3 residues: CASSHSEGLRTTNEKLFF. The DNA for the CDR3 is TGTGCCAGCAGCCATAGCGAGGGTCTTCGGACAACTAATGAAAAACTGTTTTTT.

The CDR3 coding sequence is TGTGCCAGCAGCCAAGCAAGCGGGAGGGTCTACGAGCAGTACTTC. Amino acid sequence: CASSQASGRVYEQYF. The V call is TRBV14, the J call TRBJ2-7, with 10 bases matching TRBD2. The V segment lost 1 base and the J segment 3 bases; nucleotides outside the gene matches: 3. The CDR3 has 15 amino acids. CDR1 and CDR2 (germline): SGHDN, FVKESK.

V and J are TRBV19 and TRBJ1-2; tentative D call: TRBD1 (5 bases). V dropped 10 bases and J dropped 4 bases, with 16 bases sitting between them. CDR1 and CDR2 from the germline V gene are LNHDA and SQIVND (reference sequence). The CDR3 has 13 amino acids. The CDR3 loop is CATATPQGYGYTF. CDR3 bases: TGTGCCACCGCGACACCGCAGGGCTATGGCTACACCTTC.

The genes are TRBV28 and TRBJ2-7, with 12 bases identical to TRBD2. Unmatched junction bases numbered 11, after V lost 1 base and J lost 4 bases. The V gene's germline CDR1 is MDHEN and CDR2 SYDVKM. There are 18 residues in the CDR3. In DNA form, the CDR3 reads TGTGCCAGCAGTTTATTGACTAGCGGGAGAGTTAAAGGTTACGAGCAGTACTTC. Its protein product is CASSLLTSGRVKGYEQYF. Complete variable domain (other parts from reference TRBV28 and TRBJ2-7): DVKVTQSSRYLVKRTGEKVFLECVQDMDHENMFWYRQDPGLGLRLIYFSYDVKMKEKGDIPEGYSVSREKKERFSLILESASTNQTSMYLCASSLLTSGRVKGYEQYFGPGTRLTVT.

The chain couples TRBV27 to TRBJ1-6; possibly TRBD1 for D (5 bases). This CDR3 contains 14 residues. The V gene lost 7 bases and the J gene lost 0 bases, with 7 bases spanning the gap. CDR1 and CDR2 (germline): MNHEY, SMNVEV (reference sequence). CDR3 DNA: TGTGCCAGCAATCAGGGCTCCTATAATTCACCCCTCCACTTT. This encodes CASNQGSYNSPLHF.

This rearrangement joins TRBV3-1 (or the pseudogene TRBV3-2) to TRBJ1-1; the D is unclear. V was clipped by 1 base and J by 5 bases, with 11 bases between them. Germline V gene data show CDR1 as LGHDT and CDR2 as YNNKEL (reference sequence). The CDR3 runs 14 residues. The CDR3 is CASSQAGSMTEAFF. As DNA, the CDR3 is TGTGCCAGCAGCCAAGCTGGGTCCATGACTGAAGCTTTCTTT.

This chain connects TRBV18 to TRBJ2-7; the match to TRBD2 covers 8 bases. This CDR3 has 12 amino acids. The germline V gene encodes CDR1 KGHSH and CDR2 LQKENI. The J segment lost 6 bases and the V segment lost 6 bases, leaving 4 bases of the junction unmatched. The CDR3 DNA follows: TGTGCCAGCTCGCCGGGACTAGTCGAGCAGTACTTC. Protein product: CASSPGLVEQYF.